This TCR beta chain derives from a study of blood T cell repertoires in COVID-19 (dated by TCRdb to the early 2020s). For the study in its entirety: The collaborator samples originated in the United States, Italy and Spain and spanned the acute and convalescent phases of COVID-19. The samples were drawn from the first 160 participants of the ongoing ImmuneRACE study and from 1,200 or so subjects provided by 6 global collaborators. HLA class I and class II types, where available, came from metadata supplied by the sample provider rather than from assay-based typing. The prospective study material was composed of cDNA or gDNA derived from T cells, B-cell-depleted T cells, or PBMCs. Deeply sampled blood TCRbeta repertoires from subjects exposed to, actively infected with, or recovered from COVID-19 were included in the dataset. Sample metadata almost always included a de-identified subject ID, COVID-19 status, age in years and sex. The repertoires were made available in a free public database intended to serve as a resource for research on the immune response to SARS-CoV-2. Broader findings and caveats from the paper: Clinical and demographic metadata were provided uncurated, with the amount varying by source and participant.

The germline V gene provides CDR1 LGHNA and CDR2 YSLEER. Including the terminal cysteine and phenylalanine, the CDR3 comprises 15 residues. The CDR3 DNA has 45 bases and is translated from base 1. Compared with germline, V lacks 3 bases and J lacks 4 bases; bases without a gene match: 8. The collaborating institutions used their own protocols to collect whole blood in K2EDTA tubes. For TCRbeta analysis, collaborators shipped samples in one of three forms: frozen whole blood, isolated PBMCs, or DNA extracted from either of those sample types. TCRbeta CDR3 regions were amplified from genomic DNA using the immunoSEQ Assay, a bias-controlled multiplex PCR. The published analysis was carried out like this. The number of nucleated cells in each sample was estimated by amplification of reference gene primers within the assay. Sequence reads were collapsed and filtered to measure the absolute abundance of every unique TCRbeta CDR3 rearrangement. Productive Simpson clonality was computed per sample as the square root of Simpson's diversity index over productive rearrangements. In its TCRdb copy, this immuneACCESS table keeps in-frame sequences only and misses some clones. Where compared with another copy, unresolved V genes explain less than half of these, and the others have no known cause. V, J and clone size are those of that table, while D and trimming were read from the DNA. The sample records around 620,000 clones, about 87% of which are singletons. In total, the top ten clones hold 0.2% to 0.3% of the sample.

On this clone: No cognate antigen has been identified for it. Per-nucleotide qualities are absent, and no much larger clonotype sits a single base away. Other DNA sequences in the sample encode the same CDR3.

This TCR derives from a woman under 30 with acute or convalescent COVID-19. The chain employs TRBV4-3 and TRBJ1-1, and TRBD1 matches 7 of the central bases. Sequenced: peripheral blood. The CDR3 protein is CASSQATGVGTEAFF. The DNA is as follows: TGCGCCAGCAGCCAGGCAACAGGGGTAGGCACTGAAGCTTTCTTT.